This TCR beta chain was retrieved from a study of regulatory T cells in long-lasting Graves disease. Arm-PCR of CDR3 regions and iRepertoire HTBI primers were the basis on which TCR beta libraries were built. Each CDR3 protein gets one entry after TCRdb re-called the multiplex PCR reads with MiXCR. The data contain roughly 300,000 distinct CDR3 sequences, 15% to 20% of them seen just once; the ten biggest clones take up approximately 31%. The time point was: persistent/refractory GD, antithyroid drugs over 5 years with positive TRAb. Researchers made the TCR library from RNA that was extracted from PBMCs. CDR3 size: 13 residues. Germline V gives CDR1 SGHRS, CDR2 YFSETQ. V lost 4 bases and J lost 5, with 13 bases in between.

This sequence was found in a female donor with Graves disease. Material: peripheral blood mononuclear cells (PBMCs), obtained when the disease was refractory, from a patient treated with antithyroid drugs. The rearrangement links TRBV5-1 to TRBJ2-7, with a possible D match to TRBD1 (6 bases). Here the CDR3 reads CASSRQVEDEQYF. CDR3 in DNA: TGCGCCAGCAGCAGACAGGTTGAGGACGAGCAGTACTTC.